This entry lists 25 T cell receptor beta chains sequenced from one sample in a study of cytomegalovirus exposure and HLA in healthy donors. Only in-frame clones appear in the TCRdb table, and some are missing; sequencing was by immunoSEQ multiplex PCR. The repertoire holds over 150,000 clones, with about nine tenths as singletons. The sequencing input was PBMCs. The receptors were sampled from a woman aged 18-29 years in good health and CMV-seropositive.

V and J are TRBV15 and TRBJ2-1, with TRBD2 matching over 7 bases. The CDR3 is 16 residues long. Per germline, CDR1 LNHNV and CDR2 YYDKDF (reference sequence). J lost 4 bases, V lost 3 bases, and 9 bases had no gene match. CDR3 protein: CATSSRSASGYNEQFF. The CDR3 DNA reads as TGTGCCACCAGCAGCCGATCGGCTAGCGGTTACAATGAGCAGTTCTTC.

The V and J genes are TRBV2 and TRBJ1-4; 8 nucleotides align to TRBD1. The CDR3 totals 15 residues. CDR1 SNHLY and CDR2 FYNNEI come from the germline V gene. The V and J ends lost 8 bases and 3 bases, in that order; junction bases with no gene match: 8. The chain's CDR3 is CASASPGQANEKLFF. CDR3 sequence (DNA): TGTGCCAGCGCTTCCCCGGGACAGGCTAATGAAAAACTGTTTTTT.

V is TRBV19 and J is TRBJ2-2, with D possibly being TRBD1 (5 bases). The germline V gene has CDR1 LNHDA and CDR2 SQIVND (reference sequence). This CDR3 contains 15 residues. V was trimmed by 5 bases and J by 5 bases, leaving 15 bases between them. The DNA of the CDR3 is TGTGCCAGTAGTCTACCCCAGACAGCGACCGGGGAGCTGTTTTTT. Translation gives CASSLPQTATGELFF.

V usage is TRBV5-4 and J usage is TRBJ2-3, with TRBD2 matching 10 bases. After removal of 1 base from V and 5 bases from J, the junction contained 4 bases not matched to a gene. The germline CDR1 and CDR2 sequences are SGHNT and YYREEE (reference sequence). The CDR3 sequence is 15 residues long. CDR3 loop: CASSLSASGGDTQYF. DNA for the CDR3: TGTGCCAGCAGCTTGTCGGCTAGCGGGGGAGATACGCAGTATTTT.

The chain joins TRBV5-1 to TRBJ2-1; TRBD1 matches 10 bases. Per the germline V gene, CDR1 is SGHRS and CDR2 is YFSETQ. This CDR3 comprises 15 residues. V was clipped by 0 bases and J by 15 bases; unmatched bases: 12. CDR3: CASSLEGTGALSRFF. The DNA of the CDR3 is TGCGCCAGCAGCTTGGAAGGGACAGGGGCGCTGTCTAGGTTCTTC.

The chain employs TRBV13 and TRBJ2-1, with 13 bases matching TRBD2. CDR1 is PRHDT and CDR2 is FYEKMQ in the germline V gene (reference sequence). The CDR3 length is 18 residues. V lost 5 bases and J lost 2; bases outside the gene matches: 9. DNA of the CDR3: TGTGCCAGCAGCGTCGGGACTAGCGGGGCTAGGGCCTACAATGAGCAGTTCTTC. Protein: CASSVGTSGARAYNEQFF.

This clone appeared a single time. The gene calls are TRBV5-1 and TRBJ1-1; 8 nucleotides agree with TRBD1. With 5 bases clipped from V and 5 bases from J, the junction kept 5 bases outside the gene matches. Germline CDR1 is SGHRS and CDR2 is YFSETQ. The CDR3 sequence is 13 residues long. CDR3: CASRTGERTEAFF. The CDR3 nucleotides are TGCGCCAGCAGGACAGGGGAGAGGACTGAAGCTTTCTTT.

The chain uses TRBV27 and TRBJ1-2; 10 bases line up with TRBD1. Germline V gene data show CDR1 as MNHEY and CDR2 as SMNVEV (reference sequence). Germline trimming cut 5 bases from V and 8 bases from J; bases unmatched to any gene: 11. CDR3 length: 15 residues. CDR3 DNA: TGTGCCAGCAGTCCACGACAGGGGGCTCGGAAGGGCTACACCTTC. Translation gives CASSPRQGARKGYTF.

The chain employs TRBV6-1 and TRBJ1-3; 10 bases align to TRBD1. Germline V gene data show CDR1 as MNHNS and CDR2 as SASEGT. The V and J ends lost 6 bases and 2 bases, in that order; junction bases with no gene match: 4. This CDR3 spans 15 amino acids. The CDR3 sequence is CASSVGTGAGNTIYF. The CDR3 DNA is TGTGCCAGCAGCGTAGGGACAGGGGCTGGAAACACCATATATTTT.

The chain combines TRBV18 with TRBJ2-7, with D possibly TRBD2 on 6 matching bases. The germline V and J ends were trimmed by 3 bases and 4 bases, with 13 bases remaining between them. Germline V gives CDR1 KGHSH, CDR2 LQKENI. CDR3 length: 14 amino acids. The chain's CDR3 is CASSPSAGGYEQYF. The CDR3 region has the DNA TGTGCCAGCTCACCCTCCGCAGGAGGGTACGAGCAGTACTTC.

The rearrangement uses TRBV6-5 and TRBJ2-3; 10 bases align to TRBD2. Trimming removed 6 bases from V and 2 bases from J; junction bases left unmatched: 2. Germline V gene data show CDR1 as MNHEY and CDR2 as SVGAGI. This CDR3 has 14 residues. In nucleotides, the CDR3 is TGTGCCAGCAGCCTAGCGGGAGTCACAGATACGCAGTATTTT. Translating it yields CASSLAGVTDTQYF.

J is TRBJ2-5 and V is TRBV9; unclear D gene. Trimming removed 1 base at V and 5 bases at J, with 6 bases between. This CDR3 has 12 amino acids. Germline CDR1 SGDLS, CDR2 YYNGEE. The DNA for the CDR3 is TGTGCCAGCAGCGTATTTGAGGAGACCCAGTACTTC. Translated, it gives CASSVFEETQYF.

The chain joins TRBV7-9 to TRBJ2-6; D possibly corresponds to TRBD1 (5 bases). The CDR3 length is 19 residues. Trimming shortened V by 7 bases and J by 2 bases, and 24 bases separated the two germline ends. Germline V gives CDR1 SEHNR, CDR2 FQNEAQ (reference sequence). CDR3 nucleotide sequence: TGTGCCAGCACTCACCTTGCGACAGAAGTCCGAGCTGGGGCCAACGTCCTGACTTTC. It encodes CASTHLATEVRAGANVLTF.

The chain combines TRBV6-1 with TRBJ2-7; D unclear. Germline V CDR1 and CDR2: MNHNS, SASEGT. V was cut by 7 bases and J by 6 bases, with 19 bases left in between. This CDR3 has 14 residues. CDR3 in amino acids: CASITIGHSGEQYF. DNA for the CDR3: TGTGCCAGCATTACAATTGGGCATTCCGGCGAGCAGTACTTC.

The chain couples TRBV5-4 to TRBJ1-1; D is ambiguous. Germline CDR1 and CDR2: SGHNT and YYREEE (reference sequence). The CDR3 has 14 residues. With 4 bases removed from V and 3 bases from J, the gap between germline ends came to 13 bases. The CDR3 DNA reads as TGTGCCAGCAGCAGATACGTTCAGGACACTGAAGCTTTCTTT. It yields the protein CASSRYVQDTEAFF.

The chain is built from TRBV30 and TRBJ2-3; TRBD2 matches 7 bases. J gave up 2 bases and V 2 bases, and 4 bases lay outside the gene matches. CDR1 is GTSNPN and CDR2 is SVGIG in the germline V gene (reference sequence). The CDR3 loop spans 14 amino acids. The CDR3 region is CAWSWGGDTDTQYF. The CDR3 region has the DNA TGTGCCTGGAGTTGGGGAGGGGACACAGATACGCAGTATTTT.

V gene TRBV15 combines with J gene TRBJ2-3, with D possibly being TRBD2 (6 bases). The CDR3 runs to 13 residues. Germline-derived CDR1 and CDR2 are LNHNV and YYDKDF (reference sequence). Trimming pared 2 bases from V and 8 bases from J, leaving 11 bases between. This CDR3 is CATSRLGGATQYF. The CDR3 DNA is TGTGCCACCAGCAGATTAGGAGGGGCTACGCAGTATTTT.

This clone was recorded only once. The chain recombines TRBV5-1 with TRBJ1-4; D unresolved. Looked up from germline, CDR1 is SGHRS and CDR2 is YFSETQ. Trimming removed 0 bases at V and 4 bases at J, with 4 bases between. The CDR3 extends over 13 amino acids. The CDR3 sequence is CASSLDSNEKLFF. The CDR3 DNA follows: TGCGCCAGCAGCTTGGACAGTAATGAAAAACTGTTTTTT.

V usage is TRBV28 and J usage is TRBJ1-4; TRBD1 matches 10 bases. V lost 4 bases, J lost 8 bases, and 10 bases stayed unmatched. CDR3 length: 16 amino acids. CDR1 is MDHEN, CDR2 SYDVKM, per germline. The CDR3 loop reads CASSSIWTGGGEKLFF. CDR3 in DNA: TGTGCCAGCAGTTCGATTTGGACAGGGGGTGGAGAAAAACTGTTTTTT.

This chain links TRBV11-2 with TRBJ1-3; D gene unclear. Trimming stripped 0 bases from V and 2 bases from J, with 20 bases between. Germline lookup yields CDR1 SGHAT and CDR2 FQNNGV. The CDR3 length is 19 residues. The CDR3 is CASSLDGFIENFPGNTIYF. In DNA, the CDR3 is TGTGCCAGCAGCTTAGACGGTTTCATAGAAAACTTCCCTGGAAACACCATATATTTT.

V and J are TRBV11-3 and TRBJ2-4, with D perhaps matching TRBD1 (6 bases). This CDR3 has 15 residues. Trimming stripped 5 bases from V and 6 bases from J, with 17 bases between. CDR1 is SGHNT, CDR2 YENEEA, per germline. CDR3 residues: CASSNRGQNINIQYF. The CDR3 coding sequence is TGTGCCAGCAGCAATAGAGGACAGAACATAAACATTCAGTACTTC. The variable domain in full, completed from reference TRBV11-3 and TRBJ2-4, reads EAGVVQSPRYKIIEKKQPVAFWCNPISGHNTLYWYLQNLGQGPELLIRYENEEAVDDSQLPKDRFSAERLKGVDSTLKIQPAELGDSAVYLCASSNRGQNINIQYFGAGTRLSVL.

This chain connects TRBV9 to TRBJ2-2; 9 bases align to TRBD2. Germline V CDR1 and CDR2: SGDLS, YYNGEE. The V and J ends lost 1 base and 5 bases, in that order; junction bases with no gene match: 9. The CDR3 contains 17 residues. The CDR3 loop reads CASSVLLAGTGTGELFF. In DNA, the CDR3 is TGTGCCAGCAGCGTATTGCTAGCGGGAACGGGAACCGGGGAGCTGTTTTTT.

This clone was seen a single time. The chain joins TRBV30 to TRBJ1-1, with a tentative D call TRBD1 (5 bases). V was cut by 5 bases and J by 3 bases, with 13 bases left in between. In germline, CDR1 is GTSNPN, CDR2 SVGIG (reference sequence). The CDR3 contains 13 residues. CDR3 sequence: CAWGEDTHTEAFF. Written as DNA, the CDR3 is TGTGCCTGGGGGGAGGACACCCACACTGAAGCTTTCTTT.

This clone was seen a single time. V usage is TRBV15 and J usage is TRBJ2-6; D might be TRBD1 (6 bases). V dropped 2 bases and J dropped 2 bases, with 7 bases sitting between them. This CDR3 has 15 residues. Germline loops: CDR1 LNHNV, CDR2 YYDKDF (reference sequence). The CDR3 nucleotides are TGTGCCACCAGCAGAAAGGGGGCTGGGGCCAACGTCCTGACTTTC. Amino acid sequence: CATSRKGAGANVLTF.

The rearrangement links TRBV9 to TRBJ2-2, with 11 bases fitting TRBD2. Germline V gene lookup returns CDR1 SGDLS and CDR2 YYNGEE. The CDR3 extends over 16 amino acids. V shed 4 bases and J 2 bases; nucleotides not matched to a gene: 4. CDR3 sequence: CASSPGLAVNTGELFF. CDR3 bases: TGTGCCAGCAGCCCGGGACTAGCGGTAAACACCGGGGAGCTGTTTTTT.